A single sample is the source of the 23 T cell receptor beta chains below, sequenced in a study of T cells in Graves' hyperthyroidism and ophthalmopathy. RNA transcripts yielded amplified TCR beta CDR3 regions. HTBI primers drove first-round RT-PCR of the TCR CDR3. TCRdb reprocessed the multiplex PCR reads with MiXCR, giving one entry per CDR3 protein. Of around 500,000 distinct CDR3 sequences listed, approximately 14% were seen once; the top ten hold approximately 15%. The source material was blood. The receptors here all came from a middle-aged woman with Graves' hyperthyroidism.

This clonotype was seen many times. The V and J genes are TRBV6-6 and TRBJ1-2; tentative D call: TRBD1 (5 bases). The V gene's germline CDR1 is MNHNY and CDR2 SVGAGI (reference sequence). The CDR3 is 15 residues long. The V end lost 0 bases, the J end lost 3 bases, and 11 bases lay between the germline ends. CDR3 sequence: CASSYSRGPHYGYTF. The CDR3 nucleotides read TGTGCCAGCAGTTACTCGCGGGGACCCCACTATGGCTACACCTTC.

Many counts were recorded for this clonotype. The chain links TRBV7-8 to TRBJ2-7; D is unresolved. The CDR3 contains 14 residues. In germline, CDR1 is SGHVS, CDR2 FQNEAQ. Trimming stripped 0 bases from V and 1 base from J, with 7 bases between. The CDR3 reads CASSLARVSYEQYF. The CDR3 bases are TGTGCCAGCAGCTTAGCGCGCGTTTCCTACGAGCAGTACTTC. The whole variable domain, remainder taken from reference TRBV7-8 and TRBJ2-7, is GAGVSQSPRYKVAKRGQDVALRCDPISGHVSLFWYQQALGQGPEFLTYFQNEAQLDKSGLPSDRFFAERPEGSVSTLKIQRTQQEDSAVYLCASSLARVSYEQYFGPGTRLTVT.

The chain carries TRBV4-1 and TRBJ2-5; no reliable D call. Germline V gene sequence: CDR1 MGHRA, CDR2 YSYEKL. V lost 3 bases to trimming and J lost 1 base, with 12 bases between them. This CDR3 is 15 amino acids long. CDR3 sequence: CASSHQGQVQETQYF. The CDR3 region has the DNA TGCGCCAGCAGCCACCAAGGGCAGGTCCAAGAGACCCAGTACTTC.

At least ten counts were recorded for this clonotype. This chain joins TRBV7-9 and TRBJ1-2, with D hard to call. The CDR3 loop spans 13 amino acids. The germline CDR1 and CDR2 sequences are SEHNR and FQNEAQ (reference sequence). Deletions cut 2 bases from V and 1 base from J, with 5 bases between. The CDR3 loop is CASSLTSNYGYTF. CDR3 nucleotides: TGTGCCAGCAGCTTAACCAGTAACTATGGCTACACCTTC.

This chain connects TRBV7-9 to TRBJ2-6; D perhaps matches TRBD1 (6 bases). Trimming cost V 5 bases and J 4 bases, with 21 bases left between them. Germline V CDR1 and CDR2: SEHNR, FQNEAQ (reference sequence). CDR3 length: 18 amino acids. DNA for the CDR3: TGTGCCAGCAGCCAGAGGACGCTCACAGGGTTCGGGGCCAACGTCCTGACTTTC. Translation: CASSQRTLTGFGANVLTF.

The chain joins TRBV19 to TRBJ1-1, with D unclear. The CDR3 spans 13 residues. Trimming took 5 bases from V and 1 from J, leaving 8 bases between them. Germline CDR1 reads LNHDA; CDR2 reads SQIVND (reference sequence). CDR3 protein: CASSREWNTEAFF. CDR3 sequence (DNA): TGTGCCAGTAGTCGAGAATGGAACACTGAAGCTTTCTTT.

This clonotype was picked up one time. A junction end diverges from the germline sequence, so it may reflect a read error. The V and J genes are TRBV5-8 and TRBJ1-2; weak D call: TRBD1 (6 bases). Germline V gene data show CDR1 as SGHTS and CDR2 as YDEGEE. The CDR3 totals 15 residues. The chain's CDR3 is CASSPRGGNNHGYTF. Here the CDR3 DNA reads TGTGCCAGCAGCCCCAGAGGGGGGAATAACCATGGCTACACCTTC. Full variable domain (missing parts from reference TRBV5-8 and TRBJ1-2): EAGVTQSPTHLIKTRGQQATLRCSPISGHTSVYWYQQALGLGLQFLLWYDEGEERNRGNFPPRFSGRQFPNYSSELNVNALELEDSALYLCASSPRGGNNHGYTFGSGTRLTVV.

This clonotype was seen many times. This chain joins TRBV18 and TRBJ2-1; a possible D gene is TRBD2 (6 bases). V lost 6 bases to trimming and J lost 5 bases, with 14 bases between them. CDR3 length: 14 residues. Germline CDR1 and CDR2: KGHSH and LQKENI. The CDR3 reads CASSPGSLNNEQFF. The CDR3 DNA is TGTGCCAGCTCCCCCGGGAGCCTGAACAATGAGCAGTTCTTC.

There are many counts of this clonotype. The chain employs TRBV12-3 or TRBV12-4 and TRBJ2-1; 10 bases align to TRBD2. With 2 bases clipped from V and 10 bases from J, the junction kept 11 bases outside the gene matches. The CDR3 runs to 16 residues. CDR3 nucleotide sequence: TGTGCCAGCAGTTTATATTCTAGCGGGAGTCTTGCCGAGCAGTTCTTC. Protein sequence: CASSLYSSGSLAEQFF.

This clonotype was observed many times. The chain links TRBV28 to TRBJ2-3, with D perhaps matching TRBD2 (5 bases). The length of the CDR3 is 14 residues. Germline V gene lookup returns CDR1 MDHEN and CDR2 SYDVKM. Trimming took 6 bases from V and 1 from J, leaving 11 bases between them. Here the CDR3 DNA reads TGTGCCAGCAGGGTGAGCGGAGGCACAGATACGCAGTATTTT. It codes for CASRVSGGTDTQYF.

The chain carries TRBV10-2 and TRBJ2-7; no clear D. Looked up from germline, CDR1 is WSHSY and CDR2 is SAAADI. V lost 3 bases and J 0 bases, leaving 9 bases between the germline ends. The length of the CDR3 is 14 residues. The CDR3, as DNA: TGCGCCAGCAGTGATGTGAAAAACTCCTACGAGCAGTACTTC. Its translation is CASSDVKNSYEQYF.

CDR3 nucleotide sequence: TGTGCCAGCAGCCAAAAGGGGGGTACTGAAGCTTTCTTT. This sequence encodes CASSQKGGTEAFF. This chain connects TRBV7-3 to TRBJ1-1; the D gene is possibly TRBD1 (6 bases). V dropped 5 bases and J dropped 5 bases, with 12 bases sitting between them. Germline CDR1 is SGHTA and CDR2 is FQGTGA. This CDR3 region has 13 residues.

About this clonotype itself: One end of the junction fails to match germline, which may point to a read error. The chain combines TRBV7-9 with TRBJ2-1; a possible D gene is TRBD1 (6 bases). The CDR3 sequence is 15 residues long. The V gene's germline CDR1 is SEHNR and CDR2 FQNEAQ (reference sequence). Here the CDR3 DNA reads TGTGCCAACAGCCCACCGTCCAGGGACAACAATGAGCAGTTCTTC. The encoded protein is CANSPPSRDNNEQFF.

This clonotype was observed at least ten times. The chain couples TRBV20-1 to TRBJ2-3; tentatively, D is TRBD2 (5 bases). This CDR3 has 14 amino acids. V dropped 5 bases and J dropped 1 base, with 13 bases sitting between them. In germline, CDR1 is DFQATT, CDR2 SNEGSKA (reference sequence). CDR3 region: CSALGPGGTDTQYF. The CDR3 DNA reads as TGCAGTGCTCTGGGCCCCGGGGGCACAGATACGCAGTATTTT.

This clonotype was detected only once. The chain combines TRBV6-1 with TRBJ1-2; possibly TRBD1 for D (5 bases). The CDR3 length is 14 residues. The V end lost 8 bases, the J end lost 4 bases, and 17 bases lay between the germline ends. Germline assignment: CDR1 MNHNS and CDR2 SASEGT. CDR3 region: CASLPGGTFYGYTF. The CDR3 bases are TGTGCCAGCCTACCTGGGGGTACCTTCTATGGCTACACCTTC.

This clonotype was seen many times. This sequence joins TRBV6-2 or TRBV6-3 and TRBJ2-7; D is possibly TRBD1 (5 bases). V was clipped by 4 bases and J by 5 bases, with 18 bases between them. CDR3 length: 15 residues. Germline CDR1 is MNHEY and CDR2 is SVGEGT. CDR3 DNA: TGTGCCAGCAGTTCCCCCGCAGGGCCCACGAACGAGCAGTACTTC. It translates to CASSSPAGPTNEQYF.

This clonotype was counted at least ten times. The gene calls are TRBV28 and TRBJ1-6, with a weak D call TRBD1 (6 bases). Per germline, CDR1 MDHEN and CDR2 SYDVKM. This CDR3 has 14 residues. V gave up 1 base and J gave up 11 bases, with 12 bases separating them. The CDR3 reads CASSLSQGLTPLHF. For the CDR3, the DNA is TGTGCCAGCAGTTTATCACAGGGTCTTACACCCCTCCACTTT.

This clonotype came up many times. The V gene is TRBV20-1, the J gene TRBJ2-7; D possibly matches TRBD1 or TRBD2 (6 bases each). Germline V gene sequence: CDR1 DFQATT, CDR2 SNEGSKA (reference sequence). The length of the CDR3 is 13 residues. Trimming cost V 6 bases and J 3 bases, with 15 bases left between them. The CDR3 is CSAPRDTFYEQYF. CDR3 nucleotides: TGCAGTGCCCCGCGGGACACCTTCTACGAGCAGTACTTC.

This clonotype showed up many times. V usage is TRBV20-1 and J usage is TRBJ1-1; D ambiguous. Trimming stripped 7 bases from V and 1 base from J, with 13 bases between. The CDR3 is made up of 13 amino acids. Germline V gene sequence: CDR1 DFQATT, CDR2 SNEGSKA (reference sequence). The CDR3 region has the DNA TGCAGTGTTAACCCTACACGGAACACTGAAGCTTTCTTT. This codes for CSVNPTRNTEAFF.

This clonotype was counted a few times. This chain joins TRBV19 and TRBJ2-1, with 7 bases fitting TRBD1. The CDR3 is 12 residues long. Germline CDR1 and CDR2: LNHDA and SQIVND (reference sequence). The V gene end was trimmed by 5 bases and the J gene end by 10 bases; junction bases not matched to a gene: 5. CDR3 DNA sequence: TGTGCCAGTAGTGTTACAGGGGTAGAGCAGTTCTTC. The encoded protein is CASSVTGVEQFF.

This chain joins TRBV15 and TRBJ2-1, with TRBD1 as a possible D gene (6 bases). The ends were cut back, 0 bases at V and 7 bases at J, with 10 bases in the middle. Germline V gene lookup returns CDR1 LNHNV and CDR2 YYDKDF (reference sequence). CDR3 length: 14 residues. The DNA of the CDR3 is TGTGCCACCAGCAGAGATGGGACACAGAATGAGCAGTTCTTC. Translated: CATSRDGTQNEQFF.

CDR3: CASTQDGSSYEQYF. As DNA, the CDR3 is TGCGCCAGCACCCAGGACGGGAGCTCCTACGAGCAGTACTTC. The chain employs TRBV4-1 and TRBJ2-7, with D perhaps matching TRBD2 (6 bases). The CDR3 sequence is 14 residues long. CDR1 is MGHRA and CDR2 is YSYEKL in the germline V gene. Trimming removed 7 bases at V and 0 bases at J, with 13 bases between.

This clonotype came up many times. This chain connects TRBV2 to TRBJ2-1; D possibly matches TRBD1 or TRBD2 (6 bases each). The ends were cut back, 7 bases at V and 6 bases at J, with 16 bases in the middle. Per germline, CDR1 SNHLY and CDR2 FYNNEI. The CDR3 extends over 14 amino acids. The CDR3 region is CASTQGGGGNEQFF. The CDR3 DNA sequence: TGTGCCAGCACCCAAGGGGGAGGTGGCAATGAGCAGTTCTTC.